The 5 T cell receptor beta chains below all came from one sample that was sequenced in a study of OX40 agonist ivuxolimab in advanced cancers. Libraries were prepared by immunoSEQ multiplex PCR; TCRdb keeps only in-frame clonotypes and omits some of them. The table lists tens of thousands of clones, 60% to 80% of them singletons. Sequenced here: CD4+ or CD8+ T cells sorted from blood, sampled in a trial of the OX40 agonist ivuxolimab. These receptors were obtained from an adult with an advanced solid tumor such as melanoma, head and neck, liver or kidney cancer.

Here the CDR3 DNA reads TGCGCCAGCAGACCGAATACAGGGGTAGGGGCCAAAAACATTCAGTACTTC. Its translation: CASRPNTGVGAKNIQYF. The rearrangement links TRBV5-1 to TRBJ2-4, with 7 bases that match TRBD1. CDR1 and CDR2 from the germline V gene are SGHRS and YFSETQ. After removal of 5 bases from V and 1 base from J, the junction contained 12 bases not matched to a gene. This CDR3 has 17 residues.

This clone was picked up many times. The same CDR3 is also encoded by other DNA sequences in this sample. This rearrangement joins TRBV5-1 to TRBJ1-1, with D perhaps TRBD1 (5 bases). There are 14 residues in the CDR3. Germline V gene data show CDR1 as SGHRS and CDR2 as YFSETQ. V was pared by 2 bases and J by 0 bases, with 8 bases between. The CDR3 loop is CASSLGTLNTEAFF. The DNA for the CDR3 is TGCGCCAGCAGCTTAGGGACCCTGAACACTGAAGCTTTCTTT.

V usage is TRBV7-2 and J usage is TRBJ1-1; D gene unclear. The CDR3 has 17 amino acids. V dropped 2 bases and J dropped 0 bases, with 16 bases sitting between them. The germline gives CDR1 SGHTA, CDR2 FQGNSA. In nucleotides, the CDR3 is TGTGCCAGCAGCTTACTTAACGTCGGTGGCATGAACACTGAAGCTTTCTTT. It translates to CASSLLNVGGMNTEAFF.

The chain joins TRBV9 to TRBJ2-2; a possible D gene is TRBD1 (6 bases). V lost 2 bases and J 1 base, leaving 12 bases between the germline ends. CDR3 length: 16 amino acids. Germline CDR1 and CDR2: SGDLS and YYNGEE. The CDR3 loop reads CASSVLQGRNTGELFF. The DNA for the CDR3 is TGTGCCAGCAGCGTCCTACAGGGTCGGAACACCGGGGAGCTGTTTTTT.

The V gene is TRBV10-2, the J gene TRBJ1-2; 8 bases align to TRBD1. Per germline, CDR1 WSHSY and CDR2 SAAADI. There are 15 residues in the CDR3. The V segment lost 4 bases and the J segment 7 bases; nucleotides outside the gene matches: 11. The CDR3 DNA reads TGCGCCAGCAGTGCCCCGGGGCAGGGGGCGCGTGGCTACACCTTC. Translating gives CASSAPGQGARGYTF.